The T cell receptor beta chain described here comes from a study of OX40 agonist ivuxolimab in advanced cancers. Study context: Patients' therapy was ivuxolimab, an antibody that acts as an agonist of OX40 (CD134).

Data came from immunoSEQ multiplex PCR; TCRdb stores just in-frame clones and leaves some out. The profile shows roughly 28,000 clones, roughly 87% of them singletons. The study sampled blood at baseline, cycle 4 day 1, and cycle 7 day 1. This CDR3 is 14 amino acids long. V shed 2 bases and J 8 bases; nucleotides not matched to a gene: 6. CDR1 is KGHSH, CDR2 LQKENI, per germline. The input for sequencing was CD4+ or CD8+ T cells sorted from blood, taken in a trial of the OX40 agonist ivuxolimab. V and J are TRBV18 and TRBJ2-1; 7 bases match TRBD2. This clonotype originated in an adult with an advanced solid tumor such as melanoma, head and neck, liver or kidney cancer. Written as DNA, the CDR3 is TGTGCCAGCTCACCAGGGAGGGAAGGGTATGAGCAGTTCTTC. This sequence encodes CASSPGREGYEQFF.